This T cell receptor (beta chain) was documented in a study of blood T cell repertoires in COVID-19. Looking at the study overall: The cDNA or gDNA used as material had been derived from T cells, B-cell-depleted T cells, or PBMCs.

Per the authors' pipeline: It was from reference gene primer amplification that nucleated cell counts were estimated. Data came from immunoSEQ multiplex PCR; TCRdb stores just in-frame clones and leaves some out. V and J calls and clone size follow that table, whereas D and trimming were derived from the DNA. The table records over 75,000 clones, 80% to 90% of them present only once. The CDR3 spans 11 residues. Germline V CDR1 and CDR2: DFQATT, SNEGSKA (reference sequence). Trimming stripped 6 bases from V and 6 bases from J, with 9 bases between. Seattle patient enrollment occurred during active infection, with longitudinal follow-up thereafter.

This receptor was taken from a human donor with COVID-19, enrolled during active disease. The donor label of this sample is uncertain. The rearrangement links TRBV20-1 to TRBJ2-1; D not certain. The sequenced sample consisted of peripheral blood. CDR3 sequence: CSAPLSNEQFF. DNA of the CDR3: TGCAGTGCCCCACTTAGCAATGAGCAGTTCTTC.